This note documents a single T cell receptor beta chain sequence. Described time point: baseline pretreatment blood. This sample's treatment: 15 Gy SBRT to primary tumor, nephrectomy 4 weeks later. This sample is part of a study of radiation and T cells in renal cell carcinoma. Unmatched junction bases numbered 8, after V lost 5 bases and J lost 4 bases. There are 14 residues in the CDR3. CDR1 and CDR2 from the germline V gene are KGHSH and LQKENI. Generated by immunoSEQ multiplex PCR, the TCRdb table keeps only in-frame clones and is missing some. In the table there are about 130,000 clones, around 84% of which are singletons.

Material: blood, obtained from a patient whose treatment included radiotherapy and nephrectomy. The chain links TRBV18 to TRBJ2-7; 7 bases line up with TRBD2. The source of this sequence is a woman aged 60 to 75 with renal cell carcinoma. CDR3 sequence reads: CASSYPSGIYEQYF. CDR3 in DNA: TGTGCCAGCTCATACCCCAGCGGGATATACGAGCAGTACTTC.